This T cell receptor (beta chain) was identified in a study of blood T cell repertoires in COVID-19 (TCRdb year 2020). Regarding the study in general: Collaborator samples came from the United States, Italy and Spain and covered acute and convalescent phases of COVID-19. The prospective study material was composed of cDNA or gDNA derived from T cells, B-cell-depleted T cells, or PBMCs. Deeply sampled blood TCRbeta repertoires from subjects exposed to, actively infected with, or recovered from COVID-19 were included in the dataset. The repertoires were made available in a free public database intended to serve as a resource for research on the immune response to SARS-CoV-2. Samples were obtained from the ongoing ImmuneRACE study (first 160 participants) and from 1,000 to 1,500 subjects provided by 6 global collaborators. A de-identified subject ID, COVID-19 status, age in years and sex were almost always included in the sample metadata. HLA class I and class II types, where available, came from metadata supplied by the sample provider rather than from assay-based typing. The research as a whole found: Clinical and demographic metadata were provided uncurated, with the amount varying by source and participant.

The CDR3 covers 16 residues, taking in both the cysteine and the phenylalanine. Only CDR3 DNA is held: 48 bases, read in frame from base 1. Per the germline V gene, SGHTA is the CDR1 and FQGNSA is the CDR2. From V the trimming removes 1 base and from J it removes 9 bases, while the gene matches leave 12 bases of the junction unaccounted for. TCRbeta CDR3 regions were amplified from genomic DNA using the immunoSEQ Assay, a bias-controlled multiplex PCR. Turning to the authors' computational methods: The number of nucleated cells in each sample was estimated by amplification of reference gene primers within the assay. Sequence reads were collapsed and filtered to measure the absolute abundance of every unique TCRbeta CDR3 rearrangement. For each sample, productive Simpson clonality was calculated as the square root of Simpson's diversity index over productive rearrangements. TCRdb took over this immuneACCESS table, retaining in-frame rearrangements with V and J assigned. Such tables are incomplete; in checked studies, under half of the missing clones stem from an unresolved V gene, and the remainder is unexplained. V and J calls and clone size are those listed in that table; D and trimming were worked out from the DNA. This sample gives a few hundred thousand clones in total; 80% to 85% of them show up just once. The leading ten clones occupy more than 4.5% of the sample.

This clone came up a few times. It has no known antigen specificity. The record has no base qualities; no much larger clone is one base away. A second Seattle source provided samples from volunteer blood donors who had recovered from COVID-19. Whole blood was collected in K2EDTA tubes by collaborating institutions according to the institutions' own protocols. For TCRbeta analysis, collaborator samples were shipped as frozen whole blood, as isolated PBMCs, or as DNA extracted from either sample type. The chain joins TRBV7-2 to TRBJ2-3; a stretch of 8 junction bases matches TRBD2. The receptor was isolated from a woman in her sixties or seventies who had recovered from COVID-19. Material for sequencing was peripheral blood. CDR3 protein: CASSLGGRRGDPTQYF. The DNA sequence follows: TGTGCCAGCAGCTTAGGGGGTAGGCGGGGGGATCCCACGCAGTATTTT.